This T cell receptor (beta chain) was identified during a study of radiotherapy plus CTLA-4 blockade in lung cancer (dated by TCRdb to the late 2010s). For the wider study: Among enrolled patients, 15% to 20% had an objective response and around 33% reached disease control.

What the study reported, not specific to this receptor: The strongest predictors of response were reported to be early dynamic shifts in blood T cell clones along with a rise in serum interferon-beta following radiation. After treatment with radiotherapy and ipilimumab, TCR clones that originated in tumors expanded in peripheral blood.

The library was generated by the immunoSEQ multiplex PCR assay. What TCRdb holds here is the immuneACCESS table cut down to in-frame rearrangements. Part of the clones is not present; checked against another copy, under half of the missing clones reflect an unresolved V gene, and the others are unexplained. This sample lists 80,000 or so clones; about 78% were detected once. The ten largest account for 3% to 5% of the sample. The study evaluated CTLA-4 blockade (ipilimumab) given together with focal radiation therapy in patients who had chemo-refractory metastatic non-small-cell lung cancer. Trimming accounts for 9 bases at V and 0 bases at J, while the number of junction bases matched to no gene is 11. The germline V gene (reference sequence) provides CDR1 SEHNR and CDR2 FQNEAQ. The CDR3 holds 17 amino acids from the cysteine to the phenylalanine. The read is trimmed to its CDR3 DNA, 51 bases read in frame from base 1.

A note on this clone: Its antigen specificity is not known. Base qualities are missing; no much larger clone stands one base away.

The sample here was peripheral blood, taken from a patient treated with radiotherapy plus ipilimumab. The chain couples TRBV7-9 to TRBJ2-6, with TRBD2 matching 7 junction bases. The origin of this receptor is a human donor with non-small cell lung cancer who had a partial response to radiotherapy plus ipilimumab. Some clones in this sample may be carry-over from other donors' samples. The CDR3 protein: CARDLVAGYSGANVLTF. In nucleotide form, the sequence is TGTGCCAGAGATCTAGTAGCGGGTTACTCTGGGGCCAACGTCCTGACTTTC.